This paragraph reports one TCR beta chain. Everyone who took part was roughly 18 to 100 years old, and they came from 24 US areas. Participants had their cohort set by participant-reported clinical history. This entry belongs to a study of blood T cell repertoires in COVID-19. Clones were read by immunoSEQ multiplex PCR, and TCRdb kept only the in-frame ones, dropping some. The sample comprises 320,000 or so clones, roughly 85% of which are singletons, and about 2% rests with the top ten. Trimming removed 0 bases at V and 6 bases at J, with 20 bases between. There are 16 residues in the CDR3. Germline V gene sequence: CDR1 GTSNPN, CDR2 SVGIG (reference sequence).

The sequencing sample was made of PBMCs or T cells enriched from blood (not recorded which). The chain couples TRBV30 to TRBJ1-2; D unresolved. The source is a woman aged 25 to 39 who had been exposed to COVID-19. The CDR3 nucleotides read TGTGCCTGGAGTGTAAGCCCCGTGGGTTCGGGTGATGGCTACACCTTC. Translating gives CAWSVSPVGSGDGYTF.